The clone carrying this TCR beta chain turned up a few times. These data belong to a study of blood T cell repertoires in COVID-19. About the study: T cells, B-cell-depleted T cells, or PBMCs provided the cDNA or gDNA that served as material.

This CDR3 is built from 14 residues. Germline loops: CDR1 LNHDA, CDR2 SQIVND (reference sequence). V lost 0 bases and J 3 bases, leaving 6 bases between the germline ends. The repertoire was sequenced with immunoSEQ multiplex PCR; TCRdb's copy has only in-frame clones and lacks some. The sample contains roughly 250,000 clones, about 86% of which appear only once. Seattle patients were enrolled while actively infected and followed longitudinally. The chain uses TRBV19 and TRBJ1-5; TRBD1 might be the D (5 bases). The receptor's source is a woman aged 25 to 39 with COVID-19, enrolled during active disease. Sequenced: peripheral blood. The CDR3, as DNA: TGTGCCAGTAGTATAGACAGGGCCAATCAGCCCCAGCATTTT. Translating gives CASSIDRANQPQHF. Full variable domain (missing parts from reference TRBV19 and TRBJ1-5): DGGITQSPKYLFRKEGQNVTLSCEQNLNHDAMYWYRQDPGQGLRLIYYSQIVNDFQKGDIAEGYSVSREKKESFPLTVTSAQKNPTAFYLCASSIDRANQPQHFGDGTRLSIL.